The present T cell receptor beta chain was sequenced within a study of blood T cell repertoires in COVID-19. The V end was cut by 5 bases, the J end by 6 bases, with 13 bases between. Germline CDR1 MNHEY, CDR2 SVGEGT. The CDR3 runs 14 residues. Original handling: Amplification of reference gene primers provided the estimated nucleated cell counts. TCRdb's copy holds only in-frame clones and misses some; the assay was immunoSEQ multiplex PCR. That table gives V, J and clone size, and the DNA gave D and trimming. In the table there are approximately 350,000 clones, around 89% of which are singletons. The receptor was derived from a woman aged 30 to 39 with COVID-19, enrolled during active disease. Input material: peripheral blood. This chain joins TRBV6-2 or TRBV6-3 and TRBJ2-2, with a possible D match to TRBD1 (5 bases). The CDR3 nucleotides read TGTGCCAGCAGTCCCGCCAGGGTGTCCGGGGAGCTGTTTTTT. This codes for CASSPARVSGELFF.